This TCR beta chain was profiled in a study of blood T cell repertoires in COVID-19 (TCRdb year 2020). About the investigation overall: Recovered participants in ImmuneRACE Cohort 3 were defined by two consecutive negative NP/OP PCR tests, clearance by a healthcare professional, or resolution of symptoms. The collaborator samples originated in the United States, Italy and Spain and spanned the acute and convalescent phases of COVID-19. The material from the prospective study consisted of cDNA or gDNA derived from T cells, B-cell-depleted T cells, or PBMCs. Subjects who had been exposed to COVID-19, were actively infected with it, or had recovered from it provided the deeply sampled blood TCRbeta repertoires that made up the dataset. A freely available public database, intended as a resource for researchers studying the immune response to SARS-CoV-2, is where the repertoires were released. The samples were drawn from two sources: the first 160 participants of the ongoing ImmuneRACE study, and fewer than 1,500 subjects contributed by 6 global collaborators. The sample metadata nearly always contained a de-identified subject ID, COVID-19 status, age in years and sex. HLA class I and class II types, where available, came from metadata supplied by the sample provider rather than from assay-based typing. General conclusions and limits of the study: The amount of clinical and demographic metadata varied by source and participant and was provided uncurated.

TCRbeta CDR3 regions were amplified from genomic DNA by means of the immunoSEQ Assay, a bias-controlled multiplex PCR. Per the authors' processing: Within the assay, amplification of reference gene primers was used to estimate how many nucleated cells each sample contained. Sequence reads were collapsed and filtered to measure the absolute abundance of every unique TCRbeta CDR3 rearrangement. Productive Simpson clonality was computed per sample as the square root of Simpson's diversity index over productive rearrangements. Entries here come from immuneACCESS through TCRdb and include only in-frame sequences with V and J called. Some clones fail to appear in such tables; in the studies checked, an unresolved V gene covers under half of the shortfall, and the cause of the remainder is unknown. V, J and clone size are those of that table, while D and trimming were read from the DNA. Here the sample has some 330,000 clones; 87% occur a single time. The top ten clonotypes cover about 2.1% of the sample.

Taken from the germline V gene (reference sequence), the CDR1 and CDR2 loops are GTSNPN and SVGIG. The germline ends are 12 bases apart after V is trimmed by 0 bases and J by 1 base. The CDR3 runs 15 amino acids, cysteine and phenylalanine included. Just the 45-base CDR3 DNA is kept, in frame starting at base 1. Concerning this clone itself: No cognate antigen has been identified for it. Base qualities were left out, and no much larger clone turns up one base away.

Participants in the prospective study were enrolled through a virtual design, were aged about 18 to 90 years, and lived in approximately 24 United States geographic areas. In the prospective study, cohorts were assigned on the basis of participant-reported clinical history obtained from a screening survey and a study questionnaire. Mobile phlebotomists in the prospective study collected whole blood, serum and a nasopharyngeal or oropharyngeal swab from every participant. Participants in the prospective study had the option to provide additional blood draws and questionnaires over a roughly 2-month period. Before DNA extraction, blood samples from the prospective study were shipped at room temperature or frozen.

The sequence derives from a man aged 35-49 years in a cohort exposed to, infected with or recovered from COVID-19 (not recorded which). What was sequenced was PBMCs or T cells enriched from blood (not recorded which). The sequence joins TRBV30 to TRBJ1-2, with the D gene too uncertain to name. The CDR3: CAWSVGPGVNYGYTF. The nucleotide sequence is given as TGTGCCTGGAGTGTTGGGCCCGGGGTTAACTATGGCTACACCTTC.